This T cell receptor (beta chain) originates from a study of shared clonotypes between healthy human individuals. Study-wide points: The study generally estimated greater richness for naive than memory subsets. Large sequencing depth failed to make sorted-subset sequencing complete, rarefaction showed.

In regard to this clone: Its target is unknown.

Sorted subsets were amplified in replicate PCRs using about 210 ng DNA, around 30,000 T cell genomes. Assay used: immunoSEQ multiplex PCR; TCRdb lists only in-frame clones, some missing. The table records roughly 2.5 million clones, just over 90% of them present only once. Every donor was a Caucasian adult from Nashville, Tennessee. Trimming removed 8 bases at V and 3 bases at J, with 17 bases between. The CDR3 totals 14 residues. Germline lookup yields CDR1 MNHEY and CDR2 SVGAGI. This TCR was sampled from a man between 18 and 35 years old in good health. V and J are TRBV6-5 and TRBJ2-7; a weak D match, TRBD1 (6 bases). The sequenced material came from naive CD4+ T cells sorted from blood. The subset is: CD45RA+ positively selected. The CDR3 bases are TGTGCCAGCCGTTCCTTGGGACACGACTACGAGCAGTACTTC. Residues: CASRSLGHDYEQYF.